This T cell receptor (beta chain) was captured by sequencing in a study of neurological immune-mediated disorders (dated by TCRdb to between 2017 and 2020). For context, the study as a whole: Using UMI-based sequencing, the study compared peripheral blood TCR-beta repertoires from patients with HTLV-I-associated myelopathy (HAM/TSP), patients with multiple sclerosis, and healthy controls. Longitudinal HAM/TSP and healthy donors had 3 time-points each (3-40 month intervals). The cohort included approximately 68 subjects: some 14 with HAM/TSP, about 35 with multiple sclerosis, and 20 or so healthy controls. Alongside PBMC samples, the set of approximately 100 TCR-beta libraries contained longitudinal samples, technical triplicates, and paired CD4+ and CD8+ T-cell subsets that had been sorted.

This clonotype was detected once. This receptor's antigen is unknown. Nothing much larger sits one base from this clone, and base qualities are not available. A single read constitutes weak evidence. This specimen's time point label, per the study, means: longitudinal time-point 3. The healthy controls were volunteers from blood banks in Maryland, USA. For the unsorted PBMC libraries, 2 million PBMCs were stored in RNAlater at -80 degrees C until RNA extraction and were used to generate the libraries. Peripheral blood underwent Ficoll-Hypaque density gradient centrifugation to isolate PBMCs, which were then cryopreserved in liquid nitrogen. General findings and caveats noted by the study authors: TCR clonal expansion was highest in HAM/TSP patients and lowest in MS patients, with MS patients falling below even healthy controls. No identical CDR3 amino acid sequences were found to be shared among expanded clones across subjects, suggesting that TCR-beta repertoires were private in all groups.

The CDR3 goes from the cysteine to the phenylalanine over 16 residues. The sequence is cut down to CDR3 DNA, 48 bases in frame from base 1. The V and J ends are trimmed by 6 bases and 4 bases, leaving 22 bases between them. cDNA synthesis used template-switch 5'RACE with a primer carrying a 10-nucleotide random unique molecular identifier tagging each TCR transcript. Each sequencing run produced over 160 million TCR-beta sequences covering 15-18 subjects. The RNeasy kit was used for extraction of total RNA. Using the KAPA Real-time Library Amplification kit, TCR-beta VDJ regions were amplified with primers for the TCR constant region and the 5'RACE anchor. Sample indexes and Illumina adaptors were added in a first PCR, after which library yield was increased in a second PCR. After Ampure bead purification, the roughly 650 bp TCR product was size-selected on a 2% E-gel SizeSelection system. Before pooling, library quality was assessed on a Bioanalyzer, concentration was determined with Qubit, and library quantification was performed with the Kapa Library Quantification kit. An Illumina HiSeq 2500 sequenced the libraries paired-end 2 x 150 bp. To increase sequence diversity, about 25-31% phiX was spiked into each library pool. The original pipeline was this. Quality-filtered reads were processed with the UMI-based MiGEC pipeline, and over 90% of raw TCR sequences were removed by the MiGEC pipeline during error correction. VDJ genes were aligned to IMGT germline references, and each clonotype was defined by a unique CDR3 amino acid sequence together with V-J genes. Clonal expansion, Shannon diversity and CDR3 relatedness were evaluated with VDJtools (CalcPairwiseDistances, ClusterSamples), while phylogenetic trees were built in CLCbio workbench. Expanded clones were defined as having at least 8 unique UMIs, based on coefficient-of-variation modelling across technical triplicates. The public reads were quality trimmed at Q25 with fastp and then assembled into clones with MiXCR by TCRdb, keeping productive beta chains. Every CDR3 protein is listed once, alongside the most common genes and DNA of its rows. The V and J calls were not made by the authors but by TCRdb's processing. For this sample there are 43,000 or so distinct CDR3 sequences; roughly 13% appear just once. Approximately 10% of the sample belongs to the ten largest clones.

This receptor was identified in a man aged 30 to 45 in good health. The rearranged chain carries TRBV12-3 or TRBV12-4 and TRBJ2-7; TRBD1 is perhaps the D gene, given 6 matching bases. Input material: PBMCs. In nucleotide form, the sequence is TGTGCCAGCAGCGGCCCGGACAGTGGGCTATTGTACGAGCAGTACTTC. It translates as CASSGPDSGLLYEQYF.